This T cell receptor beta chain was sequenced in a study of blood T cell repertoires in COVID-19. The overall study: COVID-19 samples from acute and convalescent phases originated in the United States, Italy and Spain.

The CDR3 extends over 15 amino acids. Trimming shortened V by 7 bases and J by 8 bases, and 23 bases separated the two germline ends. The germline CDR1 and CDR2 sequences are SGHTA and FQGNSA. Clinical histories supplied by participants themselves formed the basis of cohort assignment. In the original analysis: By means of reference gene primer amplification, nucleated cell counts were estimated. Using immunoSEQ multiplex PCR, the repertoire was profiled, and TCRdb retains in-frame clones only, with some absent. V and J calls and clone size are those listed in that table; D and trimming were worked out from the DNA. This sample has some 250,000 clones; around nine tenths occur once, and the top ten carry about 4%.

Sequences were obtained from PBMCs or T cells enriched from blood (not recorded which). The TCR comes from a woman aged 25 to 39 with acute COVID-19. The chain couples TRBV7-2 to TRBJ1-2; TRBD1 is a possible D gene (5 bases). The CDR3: CASTPISPGSDGYTF. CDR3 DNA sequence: TGTGCCAGCACCCCGATTTCCCCAGGGTCTGACGGCTACACCTTC.